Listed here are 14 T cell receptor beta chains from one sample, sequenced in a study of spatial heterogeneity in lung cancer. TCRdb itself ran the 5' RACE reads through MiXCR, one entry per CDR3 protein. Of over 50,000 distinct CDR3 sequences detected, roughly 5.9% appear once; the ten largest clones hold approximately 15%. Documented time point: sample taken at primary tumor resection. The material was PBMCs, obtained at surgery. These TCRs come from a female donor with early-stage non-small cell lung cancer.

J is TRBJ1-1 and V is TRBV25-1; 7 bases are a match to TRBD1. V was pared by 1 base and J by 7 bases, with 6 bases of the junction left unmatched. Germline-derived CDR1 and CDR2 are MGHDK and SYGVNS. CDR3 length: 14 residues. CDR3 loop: CASSESATGIEAFF. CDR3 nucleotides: TGTGCCAGCAGTGAATCCGCGACAGGGATTGAAGCTTTCTTT.

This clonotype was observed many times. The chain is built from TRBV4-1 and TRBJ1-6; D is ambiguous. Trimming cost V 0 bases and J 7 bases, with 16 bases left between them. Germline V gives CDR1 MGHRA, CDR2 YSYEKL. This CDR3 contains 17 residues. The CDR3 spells CASSQDGFRQPNSPLHF. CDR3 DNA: TGCGCCAGCAGCCAAGATGGATTCAGACAACCAAATTCACCCCTCCACTTT.

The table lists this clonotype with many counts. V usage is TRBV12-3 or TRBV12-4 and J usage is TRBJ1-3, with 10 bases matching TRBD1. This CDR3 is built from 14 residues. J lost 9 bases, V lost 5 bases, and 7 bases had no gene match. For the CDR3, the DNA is TGTGCCAGCAGTCCGGGACAGGGGATTTCCACCATATATTTT. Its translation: CASSPGQGISTIYF.

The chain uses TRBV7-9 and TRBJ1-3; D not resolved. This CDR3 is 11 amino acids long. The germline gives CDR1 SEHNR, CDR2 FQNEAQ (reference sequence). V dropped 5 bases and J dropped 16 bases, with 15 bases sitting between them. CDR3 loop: CASSLGPGSYF. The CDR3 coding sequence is TGTGCCAGCAGCCTCGGCCCGGGATCTTATTTT.

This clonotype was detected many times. CDR3 DNA sequence: TGCGCCAGCAGCCAAGAAGGAAACACCATATATTTT. Its protein is CASSQEGNTIYF. The V gene is TRBV4-1, the J gene TRBJ1-3; D uncertain. The CDR3 spans 12 residues. Germline CDR1 and CDR2: MGHRA and YSYEKL. Trimming left V 0 bases short and J 4 bases short, with 1 base between.

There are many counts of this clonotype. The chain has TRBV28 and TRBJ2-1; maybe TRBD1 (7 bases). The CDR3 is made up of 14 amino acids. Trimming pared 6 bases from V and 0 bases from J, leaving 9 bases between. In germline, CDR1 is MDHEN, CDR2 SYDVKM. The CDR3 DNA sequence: TGTGCCAGCAGCCAGGGGGGCTCCTACAATGAGCAGTTCTTC. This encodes CASSQGGSYNEQFF.

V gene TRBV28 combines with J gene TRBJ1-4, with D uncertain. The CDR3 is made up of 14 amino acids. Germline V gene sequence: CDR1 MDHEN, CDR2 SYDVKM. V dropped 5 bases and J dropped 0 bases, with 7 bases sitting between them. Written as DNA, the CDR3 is TGTGCCAGCAGTGACGGAGCAACTAATGAAAAACTGTTTTTT. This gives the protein CASSDGATNEKLFF.

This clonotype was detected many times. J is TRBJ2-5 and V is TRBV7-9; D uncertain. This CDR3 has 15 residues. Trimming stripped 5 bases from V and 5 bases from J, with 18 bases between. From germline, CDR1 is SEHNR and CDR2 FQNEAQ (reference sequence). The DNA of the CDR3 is TGTGCCAGCAGCCACTGGACCGGGTCTTCGGAGACCCAGTACTTC. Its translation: CASSHWTGSSETQYF.

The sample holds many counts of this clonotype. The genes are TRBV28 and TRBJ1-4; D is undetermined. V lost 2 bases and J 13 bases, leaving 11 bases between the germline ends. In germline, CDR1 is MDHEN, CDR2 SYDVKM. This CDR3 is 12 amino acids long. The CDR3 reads CASSLSTLGLFF. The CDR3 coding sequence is TGTGCCAGCAGTTTAAGTACCCTAGGACTGTTTTTT.

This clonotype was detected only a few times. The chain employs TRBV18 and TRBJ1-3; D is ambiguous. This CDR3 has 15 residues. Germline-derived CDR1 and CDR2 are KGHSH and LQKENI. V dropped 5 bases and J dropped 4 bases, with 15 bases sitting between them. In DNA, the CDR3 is TGTGCCAGCTCAGACGGGAACCTCGAAGGAAACACCATATATTTT. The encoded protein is CASSDGNLEGNTIYF. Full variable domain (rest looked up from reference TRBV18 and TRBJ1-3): NAGVMQNPRHLVRRRGQEARLRCSPMKGHSHVYWYRQLPEEGLKFMVYLQKENIIDESGMPKERFSAEFPKEGPSILRIQQVVRGDSAAYFCASSDGNLEGNTIYFGEGSWLTVV.

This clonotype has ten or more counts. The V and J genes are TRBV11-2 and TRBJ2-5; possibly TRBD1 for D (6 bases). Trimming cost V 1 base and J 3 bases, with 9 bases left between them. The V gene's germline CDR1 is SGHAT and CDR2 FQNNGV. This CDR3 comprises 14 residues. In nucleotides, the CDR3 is TGTGCCAGCAGCTTAGGGACAGTTAAAGAGACCCAGTACTTC. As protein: CASSLGTVKETQYF.

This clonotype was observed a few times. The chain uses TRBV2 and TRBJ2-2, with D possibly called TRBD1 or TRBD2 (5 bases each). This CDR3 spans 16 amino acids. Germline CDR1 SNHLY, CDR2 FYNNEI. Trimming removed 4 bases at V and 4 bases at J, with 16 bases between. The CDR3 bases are TGTGCCAGCAGTGCAGTCGGGGCAGGGTTCACCGGGGAGCTGTTTTTT. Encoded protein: CASSAVGAGFTGELFF. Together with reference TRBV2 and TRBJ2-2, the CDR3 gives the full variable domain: EPEVTQTPSHQVTQMGQEVILRCVPISNHLYFYWYRQILGQKVEFLVSFYNNEISEKSEIFDDQFSVERPDGSNFTLKIRSTKLEDSAMYFCASSAVGAGFTGELFFGEGSRLTVL.

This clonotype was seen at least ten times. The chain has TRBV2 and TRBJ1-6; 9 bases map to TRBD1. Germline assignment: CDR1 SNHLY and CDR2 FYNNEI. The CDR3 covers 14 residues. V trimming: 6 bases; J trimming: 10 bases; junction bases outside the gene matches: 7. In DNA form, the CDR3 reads TGTGCCAGCAGCGCTACAGGGGGCACCTCACCCCTCCACTTT. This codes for CASSATGGTSPLHF.

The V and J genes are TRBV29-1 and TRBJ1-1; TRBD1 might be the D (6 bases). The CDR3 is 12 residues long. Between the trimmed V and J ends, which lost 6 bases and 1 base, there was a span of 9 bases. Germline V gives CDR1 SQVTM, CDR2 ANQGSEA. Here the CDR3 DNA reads TGCAGCGTAGAGGGACAGAACACTGAAGCTTTCTTT. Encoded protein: CSVEGQNTEAFF.